The source of this T cell receptor (beta chain) is a study of shared clonotypes between healthy human individuals. The CDR3 contains 14 residues. The V and J ends lost 5 bases and 7 bases respectively, with 17 bases between them. Germline V gene sequence: CDR1 SGHAT, CDR2 FQNNGV. Method: immunoSEQ multiplex PCR; TCRdb's copy keeps in-frame clones and lacks some. Of roughly 720,000 clones listed, around 91% were seen once; the top ten hold 34%. This TCR came from a man aged 18 to 29 in good health. Some clones in this sample may be carry-over from other donors' samples. The V gene is TRBV11-2, the J gene TRBJ1-2, with a tentative D call TRBD1 (6 bases). Source material: memory CD8+ T cells from PBMCs. Subset here: CD45RO+ cells pooled with CCR7-negative TemRA cells. Here the CDR3 reads CASSPNYRVGGYTF. Here the CDR3 DNA reads TGTGCCAGCAGCCCTAATTACAGGGTCGGTGGCTACACCTTC.